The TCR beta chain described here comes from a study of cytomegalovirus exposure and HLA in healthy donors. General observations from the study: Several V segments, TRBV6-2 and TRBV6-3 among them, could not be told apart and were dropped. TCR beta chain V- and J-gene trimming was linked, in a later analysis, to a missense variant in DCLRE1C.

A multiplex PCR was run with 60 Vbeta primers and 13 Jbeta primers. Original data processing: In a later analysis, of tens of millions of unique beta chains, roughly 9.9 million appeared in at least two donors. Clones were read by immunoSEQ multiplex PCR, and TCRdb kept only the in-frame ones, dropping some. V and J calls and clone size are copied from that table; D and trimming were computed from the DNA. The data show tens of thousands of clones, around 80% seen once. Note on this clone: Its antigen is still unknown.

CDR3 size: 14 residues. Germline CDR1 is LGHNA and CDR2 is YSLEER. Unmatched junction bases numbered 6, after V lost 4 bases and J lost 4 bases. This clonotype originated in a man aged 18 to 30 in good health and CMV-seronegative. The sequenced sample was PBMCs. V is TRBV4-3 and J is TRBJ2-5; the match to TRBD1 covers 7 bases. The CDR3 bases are TGCGCCAGCAGCCGCGACAGGGTGGGAGAGACCCAGTACTTC. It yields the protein CASSRDRVGETQYF.